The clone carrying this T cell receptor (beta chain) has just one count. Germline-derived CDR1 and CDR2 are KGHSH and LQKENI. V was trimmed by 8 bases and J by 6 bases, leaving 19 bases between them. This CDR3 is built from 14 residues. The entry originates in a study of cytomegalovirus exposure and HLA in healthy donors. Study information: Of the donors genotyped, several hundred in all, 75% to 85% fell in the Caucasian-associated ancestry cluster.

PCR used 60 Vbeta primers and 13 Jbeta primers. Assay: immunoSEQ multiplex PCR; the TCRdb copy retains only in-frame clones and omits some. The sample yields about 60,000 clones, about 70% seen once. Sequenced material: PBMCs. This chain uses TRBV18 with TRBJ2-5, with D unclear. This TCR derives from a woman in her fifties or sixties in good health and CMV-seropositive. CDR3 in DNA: TGTGCCAGCACGCCGCCAAGCGAACGACAGACCCAGTACTTC. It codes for CASTPPSERQTQYF.